This T cell receptor (beta chain) was obtained from a study of CD8 T cells in ankylosing spondylitis. Study findings and constraints: There was a TCR beta motif, made of eight highly homologous variants, that appeared characteristic of ankylosing spondylitis blood.

The CDR3 contains 15 residues. The germline V gene encodes CDR1 SQVTM and CDR2 ANQGSEA. The V and J ends lost 1 base and 1 base, in that order; junction bases with no gene match: 6. Quantitative molecular-barcoded 5'-RACE generated the TCR beta libraries. TCRdb called the 5' RACE reads again in MiXCR, with one record for every CDR3 protein. The sample contains about 340,000 distinct CDR3 sequences, 20% to 25% of which appear only once. This clonotype has a handful of counts. Its antigen is unknown. The material sequenced was blood, either unsorted or a sorted T cell fraction (not recorded which). The rearrangement links TRBV29-1 to TRBJ2-5; 7 bases map to TRBD1. The receptor comes from a male donor with ankylosing spondylitis or in good health (not recorded which). CDR3 amino acids: CSVEVSGDSQETQYF. The CDR3 DNA is TGCAGCGTTGAAGTGTCCGGGGACAGCCAAGAGACCCAGTACTTC.